This paragraph reports one T cell receptor beta chain. What it recognizes is unknown. Reverse transcription of roughly 0.45 to 1 ug RNA used random hexamers. MiXCR was run by TCRdb on the immunoSEQ multiplex PCR reads, yielding one entry per CDR3 protein. The sample holds 180,000 or so distinct CDR3 sequences, 85% to 95% seen once. The ends were cut back, 6 bases at V and 7 bases at J, with 15 bases in the middle. The CDR3 sequence is 13 residues long. Germline V CDR1 and CDR2: MDHEN, SYDVKM. This sample stems from a study of CD8 T cells in Susac syndrome. Study results and caveats: The study recognized that the number of individuals in its TCR sequencing and HLA analysis was relatively small.

CD8+ and CD4+ T cells taken from blood had their TCR beta sequenced. The control group consisted of healthy donors matched for age and sex. Bulk CD8+ and CD4+ cells came from magnetic negative isolation; CD8+ TEMRA by FACS. The J gene is TRBJ2-5, the V gene TRBV28; a possible D gene is TRBD1 (5 bases). The receptor's source is a human donor in good health. Sequenced input: CD4+ T cells from PBMCs. CDR3 sequence: CASRPSLRGTQYF. The CDR3 nucleotides are TGTGCCAGCAGACCAAGCCTTAGGGGGACCCAGTACTTC.